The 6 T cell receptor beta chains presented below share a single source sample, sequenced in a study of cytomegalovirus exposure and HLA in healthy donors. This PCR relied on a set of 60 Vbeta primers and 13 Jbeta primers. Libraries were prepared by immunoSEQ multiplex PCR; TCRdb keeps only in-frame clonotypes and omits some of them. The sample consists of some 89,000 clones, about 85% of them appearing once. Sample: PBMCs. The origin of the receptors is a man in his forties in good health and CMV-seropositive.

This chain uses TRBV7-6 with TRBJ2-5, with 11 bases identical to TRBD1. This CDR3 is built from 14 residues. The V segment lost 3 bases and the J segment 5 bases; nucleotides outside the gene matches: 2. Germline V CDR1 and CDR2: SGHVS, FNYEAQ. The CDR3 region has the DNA TGTGCCAGCAGCTTGGGACAGGGGGAGGAGACCCAGTACTTC. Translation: CASSLGQGEETQYF.

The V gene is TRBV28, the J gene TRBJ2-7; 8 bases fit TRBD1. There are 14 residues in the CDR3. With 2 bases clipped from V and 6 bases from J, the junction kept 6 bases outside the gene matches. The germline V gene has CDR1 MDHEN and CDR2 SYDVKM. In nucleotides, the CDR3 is TGTGCCAGCAGTTTAGGGACAGGTACTTGCGAGCAGTACTTC. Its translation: CASSLGTGTCEQYF. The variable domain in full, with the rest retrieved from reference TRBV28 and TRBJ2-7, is DVKVTQSSRYLVKRTGEKVFLECVQDMDHENMFWYRQDPGLGLRLIYFSYDVKMKEKGDIPEGYSVSREKKERFSLILESASTNQTSMYLCASSLGTGTCEQYFGPGTRLTVT.

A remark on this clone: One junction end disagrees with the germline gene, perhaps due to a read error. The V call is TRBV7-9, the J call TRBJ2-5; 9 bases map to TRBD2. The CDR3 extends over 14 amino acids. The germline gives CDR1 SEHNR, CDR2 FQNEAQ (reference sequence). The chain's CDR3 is CSSSLGTSTPPQYF. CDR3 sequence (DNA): TGTTCCAGCAGCTTAGGGACTAGCACCCCCCCCCAGTACTTC.

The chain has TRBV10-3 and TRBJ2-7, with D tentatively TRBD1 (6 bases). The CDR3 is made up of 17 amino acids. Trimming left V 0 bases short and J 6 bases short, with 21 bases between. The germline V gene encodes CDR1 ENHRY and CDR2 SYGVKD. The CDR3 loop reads CAISESTGWKRWGEQYF. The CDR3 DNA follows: TGTGCCATCAGTGAGTCAACAGGGTGGAAACGTTGGGGCGAGCAGTACTTC.

CDR3 region: CASSPRDLPAYEQYF. The CDR3 DNA reads TGTGCCAGCAGCCCGCGGGACCTCCCAGCCTACGAGCAGTACTTC. The gene calls are TRBV5-8 and TRBJ2-7; maybe TRBD2 (6 bases). The V and J ends lost 4 bases and 2 bases respectively, with 16 bases between them. This CDR3 is 15 amino acids long. From germline, CDR1 is SGHTS and CDR2 YDEGEE.

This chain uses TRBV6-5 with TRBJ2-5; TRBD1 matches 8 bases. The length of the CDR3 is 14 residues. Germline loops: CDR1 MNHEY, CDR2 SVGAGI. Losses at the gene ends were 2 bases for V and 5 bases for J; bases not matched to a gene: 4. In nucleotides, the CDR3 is TGTGCCAGCAGTTACGACAGGGGATCTGAGACCCAGTACTTC. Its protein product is CASSYDRGSETQYF.